One and the same sample provided the 20 T cell receptor beta chains below, sequenced in a study of CD8+ T cells in alopecia areata. The treatment was: oral pan-JAK inhibitor, 5-10 mg twice daily. Sequencing used cDNA as its template, made by extracting RNA and reverse transcribing it. The method was immunoSEQ multiplex PCR; TCRdb's version includes in-frame clones alone and lacks a portion of them. Among around 100,000 clones listed, roughly three fifths were seen once. Sample: CD4+ T cells sorted from blood, taken at week 24, from a patient treated with tofacitinib. These receptors were obtained from a human donor with alopecia areata.

The V and J genes are TRBV23-1 and TRBJ1-1; D remains unclear. TRBV23-1 is given ORF status, its function remaining uncertain. The CDR3 loop spans 13 amino acids. V lost 3 bases and J 5 bases, leaving 10 bases between the germline ends. CDR3 sequence reads: CASSHSHVTEAFF. DNA for the CDR3: TGCGCCAGCAGTCACTCGCATGTAACTGAAGCTTTCTTT.

As to this clone: The sample has other DNA sequences that encode this CDR3 too. The rearrangement links TRBV30 to TRBJ1-2; TRBD1 matches at 7 bases. Germline V gives CDR1 GTSNPN, CDR2 SVGIG (reference sequence). This CDR3 has 12 residues. J lost 8 bases, V lost 2 bases, and 5 bases had no gene match. Here the CDR3 reads CAWSTGQRGYTF. The DNA of the CDR3 is TGTGCCTGGAGTACGGGACAGCGAGGCTACACCTTC.

This clone has just a few counts. CDR3 residues: CASSLQTGPNYGYTF. Here the CDR3 DNA reads TGCGCCAGCAGCCTACAGACAGGGCCAAACTATGGCTACACCTTC. This sequence joins TRBV5-1 and TRBJ1-2; 7 positions match TRBD1. The CDR3 sequence is 15 residues long. V was pared by 4 bases and J by 2 bases, with 8 bases of the junction left unmatched. The germline V gene encodes CDR1 SGHRS and CDR2 YFSETQ.

The chain is built from TRBV9 and TRBJ2-5; 10 nucleotides agree with TRBD1. The CDR3 sequence is 16 residues long. CDR1 is SGDLS and CDR2 is YYNGEE in the germline V gene. J was trimmed by 4 bases and V by 0 bases; bases with no gene match: 6. The CDR3 DNA sequence: TGTGCCAGCAGCGTAGCCCTGGGACAGGGGAGAGAGACCCAGTACTTC. This encodes CASSVALGQGRETQYF.

For this clone: The sample has other DNA sequences that encode this CDR3 too. The rearrangement uses TRBV29-1 and TRBJ1-1, with D perhaps matching TRBD1 (5 bases). The CDR3 covers 13 residues. Trimming cost V 4 bases and J 0 bases, with 9 bases left between them. Germline loops: CDR1 SQVTM, CDR2 ANQGSEA. CDR3 residues: CSVAGRLNTEAFF. For the CDR3, the DNA is TGCAGCGTTGCAGGGCGGCTGAACACTGAAGCTTTCTTT.

There are a few counts of this clone. The rearrangement joins TRBV10-3 to TRBJ1-1, with TRBD1 as a possible D gene (5 bases). The germline CDR1 and CDR2 sequences are ENHRY and SYGVKD. There are 12 residues in the CDR3. With 6 bases removed from V and 10 bases from J, the gap between germline ends came to 15 bases. DNA for the CDR3: TGTGCCATCAGCGAGGGGACTATCGGAGCTTTCTTT. The encoded protein is CAISEGTIGAFF.

A remark on this clone: One end of the junction does not line up with germline, which may come from a read error. The J gene is TRBJ2-7, the V gene TRBV18, with TRBD1 as a possible D gene (6 bases). CDR3 size: 15 residues. Germline V CDR1 and CDR2: KGHSH, LQKENI. In DNA form, the CDR3 reads TGTGCCAGCTCGCCACAGGGCAGCGTTCCCTACGAGCAGTACTTC. Its translation: CASSPQGSVPYEQYF.

This chain connects TRBV29-1 to TRBJ2-2; D not certain. V lost 7 bases and J lost 4, with 10 bases in between. CDR3 length: 12 residues. Germline lookup yields CDR1 SQVTM and CDR2 ANQGSEA. The CDR3 spells CSASTPTGELFF. Here the CDR3 DNA reads TGCAGCGCTAGTACGCCCACCGGGGAGCTGTTTTTT.

The chain uses TRBV5-6 and TRBJ2-2; maybe TRBD1 (6 bases). CDR3 length: 17 residues. Germline V lookup: CDR1 SGHDT, CDR2 YYEEEE. The V end was cut by 4 bases, the J end by 3 bases, with 19 bases between. CDR3 residues: CASSAIRGSRDTGELFF. As DNA, the CDR3 is TGTGCCAGCAGCGCAATAAGGGGGTCCCGAGACACCGGGGAGCTGTTTTTT.

This clone has a handful of counts. This chain links TRBV29-1 with TRBJ1-2; maybe TRBD1 (5 bases). CDR3 length: 12 residues. Germline-derived CDR1 and CDR2 are SQVTM and ANQGSEA. Trimming shortened V by 8 bases and J by 6 bases, and 16 bases separated the two germline ends. The DNA for the CDR3 is TGCAGCCTCTTCGTAGGGGTAGATGGCTACACCTTC. Its translation is CSLFVGVDGYTF.

The J gene is TRBJ2-6, the V gene TRBV30, with D possibly TRBD2 on 5 matching bases. Germline V CDR1 and CDR2: GTSNPN, SVGIG (reference sequence). V lost 7 bases to trimming and J lost 5 bases, with 12 bases between them. The CDR3 is 13 amino acids. This CDR3 reads CASGGLRANVLTF. The CDR3 coding sequence is TGTGCCTCCGGTGGACTGAGGGCCAACGTCCTGACTTTC.

The genes are TRBV5-1 and TRBJ2-7; perhaps TRBD1 as D (6 bases). Germline CDR1 is SGHRS and CDR2 is YFSETQ. This CDR3 is 15 amino acids long. V was cut by 0 bases and J by 4 bases, with 14 bases left in between. CDR3 loop: CASSLGPGELYEQYF. The DNA of the CDR3 is TGCGCCAGCAGCTTGGGTCCAGGGGAGCTTTACGAGCAGTACTTC.

This clone was observed a few times. The chain links TRBV6-5 to TRBJ2-7; TRBD2 agrees at 13 bases. Looked up from germline, CDR1 is MNHEY and CDR2 is SVGAGI. Germline trimming cut 6 bases from V and 2 bases from J; bases unmatched to any gene: 4. CDR3 length: 15 amino acids. The CDR3 sequence: CASRRTSGGTYEQYF. Here the CDR3 DNA reads TGTGCCAGCAGGAGGACTAGCGGGGGAACCTACGAGCAGTACTTC.

The chain links TRBV2 to TRBJ2-7, with 8 bases lining up with TRBD2. V lost 3 bases and J lost 0; bases outside the gene matches: 1. Germline V gives CDR1 SNHLY, CDR2 FYNNEI. This CDR3 contains 14 residues. The CDR3 spells CASSDGLASYEQYF. The CDR3 nucleotides are TGTGCCAGCAGTGACGGACTAGCCTCCTACGAGCAGTACTTC.

This clone was seen a few times. This chain connects TRBV5-4 to TRBJ2-3; TRBD1 matches 7 bases. CDR1 and CDR2 from the germline V gene are SGHNT and YYREEE (reference sequence). The V and J ends lost 4 bases and 1 base, in that order; junction bases with no gene match: 6. This CDR3 is built from 15 residues. CDR3 protein: CASSTKGQGTDTQYF. The CDR3 DNA is TGTGCCAGCAGCACGAAAGGACAGGGCACAGATACGCAGTATTTT.

This chain uses TRBV5-6 with TRBJ1-5; 9 nucleotides line up with TRBD1. Unmatched junction bases numbered 6, after V lost 0 bases and J lost 2 bases. The CDR3 runs to 17 residues. Germline V gene sequence: CDR1 SGHDT, CDR2 YYEEEE. This CDR3 is CASSLGIQGAGNQPQHF. For the CDR3, the DNA is TGTGCCAGCAGCTTGGGAATACAGGGGGCGGGCAATCAGCCCCAGCATTTT.

J is TRBJ2-4 and V is TRBV29-1, with D unclear. Trimming removed 1 base at V and 0 bases at J, with 4 bases between. Germline CDR1 reads SQVTM; CDR2 reads ANQGSEA. This CDR3 is 13 amino acids long. In nucleotides, the CDR3 is TGCAGCGTTGAAGGAGTAGCCAAAAACATTCAGTACTTC. As protein: CSVEGVAKNIQYF.

The DNA of the CDR3 is TGTGCCAGCAGTGAATTGAACGTCCGGGACACTGAAGCTTTCTTT. Translated: CASSELNVRDTEAFF. This rearrangement joins TRBV25-1 to TRBJ1-1, with D uncertain. Germline V lookup: CDR1 MGHDK, CDR2 SYGVNS. CDR3 length equals 15 residues. The V end was cut by 1 base, the J end by 3 bases, with 12 bases between. Filled out from reference TRBV25-1 and TRBJ1-1, the complete variable domain reads EADIYQTPRYLVIGTGKKITLECSQTMGHDKMYWYQQDPGMELHLIHYSYGVNSTEKGDLSSESTVSRIRTEHFPLTLESARPSHTSQYLCASSELNVRDTEAFFGQGTRLTVV.

This clone was detected a few times. This chain connects TRBV4-1 to TRBJ2-5; D unclear. The CDR3 has 14 amino acids. Germline CDR1 MGHRA, CDR2 YSYEKL. V lost 0 bases and J 5 bases, leaving 10 bases between the germline ends. CDR3 DNA sequence: TGCGCCAGCAGCCAAGATCCATCCTCCGAGACCCAGTACTTC. Encoded protein: CASSQDPSSETQYF.

The genes are TRBV30 and TRBJ1-4, with no clear D. The V gene lost 2 bases and the J gene lost 8 bases, with 9 bases spanning the gap. The CDR3 is 12 amino acids. Germline CDR1 GTSNPN, CDR2 SVGIG (reference sequence). CDR3 DNA sequence: TGTGCCTGGAGTTGGATGGCGGAAAAACTGTTTTTT. Translating it yields CAWSWMAEKLFF.